Here is one T cell receptor (beta chain) with its context. Generated by immunoSEQ multiplex PCR, the TCRdb table keeps only in-frame clones and is missing some. The sample contains 430,000 or so clones, roughly 88% of which appear only once. This record belongs to a study of blood T cell repertoires in COVID-19. Study-wide background: Some COVID-19 samples were acute and others convalescent; all came from the United States, Italy and Spain.

The age range of participants was 18 to 89 years, with residence in more than 20 US areas. Either two negative PCRs, clearance, or symptom resolution qualified Cohort 3 donors as recovered. Trimming left V 2 bases short and J 12 bases short, with 14 bases between. In germline, CDR1 is LNHDA, CDR2 SQIVND (reference sequence). This CDR3 region has 13 residues. Source material: PBMCs or T cells enriched from blood (not recorded which). The source is a woman aged 40 to 49 who had recovered from COVID-19. V is TRBV19 and J is TRBJ2-1; tentatively, D is TRBD1 (5 bases). CDR3 coding DNA: TGTGCCAGTAGTATACAGGGCCCTTATGGGCAGTTCTTC. Its protein product is CASSIQGPYGQFF.